This T cell receptor beta chain was recovered during a study of radiotherapy plus CTLA-4 blockade in lung cancer. General study results and limits: Early shifts in blood T cell clones, with interferon-beta, reportedly predicted response best.

CDR1 SGHNT and CDR2 YYREEE come from the germline V gene (reference sequence). This CDR3 spans 14 amino acids. The V end was cut by 0 bases, the J end by 6 bases, with 11 bases between. Note on this clone: Its antigen is undetermined.

Profiling relied on immunoSEQ multiplex PCR, and the TCRdb table lists in-frame clones only, not all of them. The data contain some 51,000 clones, 75% to 80% of them singletons. This rearrangement joins TRBV5-4 to TRBJ2-3; possible D gene TRBD1, 6 bases. The source is a human donor with non-small cell lung cancer whose response to radiotherapy plus ipilimumab could not be evaluated. Material: peripheral blood, obtained from a patient treated with radiotherapy plus ipilimumab. The CDR3 bases are TGTGCCAGCAGCTTGGTGGGGGCGCGGGATACGCAGTATTTT. Its translation is CASSLVGARDTQYF.